The T cell receptor (beta chain) described here comes from a study of T-cell reconstitution after alpha-beta-depleted transplantation in children. Study outcomes and limitations: Among T cells one year after transplant, newly produced cells accounted for most counts and diversity. Several patients had high TCRbeta diversity at day 60; it came from surviving recipient T cells and thymic progenitors. Several hundred expanded graft clones reportedly supplied alpha-beta T cells about two months after transplant.

V lost 6 bases and J lost 3; bases outside the gene matches: 12. CDR3 size: 16 residues. The V gene's germline CDR1 is SEHNR and CDR2 FQNEAQ (reference sequence). TCRbeta library construction was performed incorporating unique molecular identifiers. TCRdb called the PCR reads again in MiXCR, with one record for every CDR3 protein. The sample holds 75,000 to 80,000 distinct CDR3 sequences, around 18% seen once. Points on this clonotype: What it binds is unknown.

V usage is TRBV7-9 and J usage is TRBJ2-7, with 9 bases that match TRBD1. This receptor was identified in a male patient between 2 and 15 years old who had a stem cell transplant for acute lymphoblastic leukemia, so the T cells may come from the graft donor. The material was PBMCs, mostly from graft donor cells, obtained 360 days after TCRalphabeta/CD19-depleted stem cell transplant. The CDR3 bases are TGTGCCAGCAGTTTTACAGGGGGCGATGATTACTACGAGCAGTACTTC. Its translation: CASSFTGGDDYYEQYF.